These 26 T cell receptor beta chains share one sample of origin, sequenced in a study of response to subunit inactivated influenza vaccine. TCRdb reprocessed the RT-PCR reads with MiXCR, giving one entry per CDR3 protein. There are approximately 230,000 distinct CDR3 sequences in the sample; approximately 12% occur only once, and approximately 8.3% lies in the top ten. The material sequenced was non-naive T cells sorted from PBMCs, taken less than 15 days before vaccination. These receptors were obtained from a man aged 45 to 65 who received an inactivated influenza vaccine.

V usage is TRBV7-8 and J usage is TRBJ1-1, with D unclear. Trimming shortened V by 5 bases and J by 0 bases, and 16 bases separated the two germline ends. CDR1 is SGHVS, CDR2 FQNEAQ, per germline. This CDR3 region has 16 residues. The CDR3 sequence is CASSPWTANMNTEAFF. CDR3 bases: TGTGCCAGCAGCCCCTGGACTGCCAACATGAACACTGAAGCTTTCTTT.

This clonotype was seen more than once but under ten times. The chain carries TRBV20-1 and TRBJ2-3; 11 bases map to TRBD2. The CDR3 is 20 amino acids. V dropped 3 bases and J dropped 1; count of bases not matched to a gene: 18. From germline, CDR1 is DFQATT and CDR2 SNEGSKA (reference sequence). DNA of the CDR3: TGCAGTGCTAGGCTACCACTAGCGGGGGCCTCTCGGTGGGGCACAGATACGCAGTATTTT. As protein: CSARLPLAGASRWGTDTQYF.

This chain joins TRBV18 and TRBJ2-6, with D perhaps being TRBD1 or TRBD2 (5 bases each). There are 18 residues in the CDR3. Germline values: CDR1 KGHSH, CDR2 LQKENI. V was pared by 2 bases and J by 0 bases, with 14 bases between. The DNA of the CDR3 is TGTGCCAGCTCACCAGCCGGGACCGACTACTCTGGGGCCAACGTCCTGACTTTC. Protein: CASSPAGTDYSGANVLTF.

This clonotype was counted a few times. This chain connects TRBV28 to TRBJ2-5; 8 nucleotides match TRBD2. With V trimmed by 6 bases and J by 3 bases, 3 bases remained unmatched. The length of the CDR3 is 13 residues. Germline CDR1 MDHEN, CDR2 SYDVKM. The CDR3 sequence: CASRPAGEETQYF. CDR3 bases: TGTGCCAGCAGGCCAGCGGGAGAAGAGACCCAGTACTTC.

This clonotype was seen at least ten times. The J gene is TRBJ2-5, the V gene TRBV7-6; 9 bases line up with TRBD1. CDR1 and CDR2 from the germline V gene are SGHVS and FNYEAQ. The junction had 10 bases not matched to a gene; V was cut back by 1 base and J by 4 bases. This CDR3 is built from 17 residues. For the CDR3, the DNA is TGTGCCAGCAGCTTAGGCCTTACAGGGGGCGAGGGAGAGACCCAGTACTTC. Amino acid sequence: CASSLGLTGGEGETQYF.

This clonotype was seen more than once but under ten times. The V gene is TRBV15, the J gene TRBJ2-3, with D possibly TRBD2 on 6 matching bases. From germline, CDR1 is LNHNV and CDR2 YYDKDF (reference sequence). V was shortened by 0 bases and J by 2 bases, with 18 bases between the two germline ends. The length of the CDR3 is 18 residues. DNA of the CDR3: TGTGCCACCAGCAGAGACTGGGCCGGGACTGGTTACACAGATACGCAGTATTTT. This translates into CATSRDWAGTGYTDTQYF.

This chain connects TRBV28 to TRBJ1-5; the match to TRBD1 covers 7 bases. The CDR3 is 14 residues long. CDR1 is MDHEN and CDR2 is SYDVKM in the germline V gene. J was trimmed by 2 bases and V by 7 bases; bases with no gene match: 5. CDR3 nucleotide sequence: TGTGCCAGCACCGCAGACAGGGGCAATCAGCCCCAGCATTTT. Protein sequence: CASTADRGNQPQHF.

Many counts were recorded for this clonotype. This chain joins TRBV20-1 and TRBJ1-6, with D possibly being TRBD1 (5 bases). There are 18 residues in the CDR3. Germline V CDR1 and CDR2: DFQATT, SNEGSKA (reference sequence). V gave up 5 bases and J gave up 0 bases, with 20 bases separating them. The CDR3 is CSAEGAGGWISYNSPLHF. In DNA, the CDR3 is TGCAGTGCTGAGGGTGCCGGGGGTTGGATCTCCTATAATTCACCCCTCCACTTT.

The genes are TRBV19 and TRBJ2-4, with 9 bases matching TRBD2. Trimming cost V 0 bases and J 5 bases; bases outside gene matches: 11. The CDR3 has 18 residues. Germline loops: CDR1 LNHDA, CDR2 SQIVND (reference sequence). CDR3 amino acids: CASSIDGPAGGGENIQYF. The CDR3 bases are TGTGCCAGTAGTATAGATGGTCCAGCGGGAGGAGGCGAAAACATTCAGTACTTC. Full variable domain (rest looked up from reference TRBV19 and TRBJ2-4): DGGITQSPKYLFRKEGQNVTLSCEQNLNHDAMYWYRQDPGQGLRLIYYSQIVNDFQKGDIAEGYSVSREKKESFPLTVTSAQKNPTAFYLCASSIDGPAGGGENIQYFGAGTRLSVL.

This clonotype has only a few counts. The chain employs TRBV7-9 and TRBJ2-7, with D perhaps assigned TRBD1 or TRBD2 (5 bases each). CDR1 and CDR2 from the germline V gene are SEHNR and FQNEAQ (reference sequence). Trimming removed 5 bases at V and 3 bases at J, with 11 bases between. CDR3 length: 13 amino acids. The CDR3 sequence: CASSKGTYYEQYF. The CDR3 DNA reads as TGTGCCAGCAGCAAAGGGACGTACTACGAGCAGTACTTC. The full variable domain, rest sourced from reference TRBV7-9 and TRBJ2-7, is DTGVSQNPRHKITKRGQNVTFRCDPISEHNRLYWYRQTLGQGPEFLTYFQNEAQLEKSRLLSDRFSAERPKGSFSTLEIQRTEQGDSAMYLCASSKGTYYEQYFGPGTRLTVT.

The table lists this clonotype with many counts. The rearrangement joins TRBV20-1 to TRBJ2-5, with 11 bases matching TRBD2. Trimming removed 4 bases from V and 5 bases from J; junction bases left unmatched: 6. The CDR3 runs 14 residues. CDR1 is DFQATT, CDR2 SNEGSKA, per germline (reference sequence). The DNA for the CDR3 is TGCAGTGCTATAGCGGGAGGGCCAGGGGAGACCCAGTACTTC. It codes for CSAIAGGPGETQYF.

In this sample, this clonotype turned up many times. The J gene is TRBJ2-1, the V gene TRBV7-2; maybe TRBD2 (6 bases). The CDR3 loop spans 16 amino acids. The germline V gene encodes CDR1 SGHTA and CDR2 FQGNSA. Trimming pared 1 base from V and 7 bases from J, leaving 17 bases between. As DNA, the CDR3 is TGTGCCAGCAGCTTAGATTGGTGGAGGGATAGGAATGAGCAGTTCTTC. Its protein product is CASSLDWWRDRNEQFF.

The rearrangement links TRBV28 to TRBJ2-7, with 11 bases fitting TRBD2. CDR1 MDHEN and CDR2 SYDVKM come from the germline V gene. V was clipped by 5 bases and J by 3 bases; unmatched bases: 6. CDR3 length: 15 amino acids. The CDR3 sequence: CASSIHLAGGYEQYF. CDR3 bases: TGTGCCAGCAGTATCCATCTAGCGGGGGGCTACGAGCAGTACTTC.

The CDR3 nucleotides read TGTGCCAGCAGCGCATATAACACCGGGGAGCTGTTTTTT. Translated, it gives CASSAYNTGELFF. The rearrangement links TRBV28 to TRBJ2-2; no clear D gene. The V gene lost 6 bases and the J gene lost 2 bases, with 7 bases spanning the gap. Germline V gives CDR1 MDHEN, CDR2 SYDVKM. This CDR3 contains 13 residues.

This chain uses TRBV5-1 with TRBJ2-6, with D maybe TRBD1 (6 bases). Looked up from germline, CDR1 is SGHRS and CDR2 is YFSETQ. The CDR3 contains 17 residues. V was clipped by 0 bases and J by 1 base, with 11 bases between them. The CDR3 loop is CASSLGFTGSGANVLTF. CDR3 bases: TGCGCCAGCAGCTTGGGGTTCACAGGGTCTGGGGCCAACGTCCTGACTTTC.

V gene TRBV14 combines with J gene TRBJ2-1; 11 bases align to TRBD2. V shed 3 bases and J 9 bases; nucleotides not matched to a gene: 4. Germline CDR1 SGHDN, CDR2 FVKESK. The CDR3 loop spans 14 amino acids. The CDR3 here is CASSHGLAGLEQFF. CDR3 bases: TGTGCCAGCAGCCACGGACTAGCGGGTCTTGAGCAGTTCTTC.

This clonotype has a count of ten or more. The V and J genes are TRBV12-3 or TRBV12-4 and TRBJ2-7; possible D gene TRBD1, 6 bases. V shed 6 bases and J shed 0 bases, with 12 bases lying between them. The CDR3 is 14 amino acids. The CDR3 sequence: CASSWVGGSYEQYF. The CDR3 DNA is TGTGCCAGCAGCTGGGTAGGGGGCTCCTACGAGCAGTACTTC.

A remark on this clonotype: A much bigger clone sits one base away, suggesting this may be a read error. The chain recombines TRBV20-1 with TRBJ2-4; no definite D call. Germline V gene data show CDR1 as DFQATT and CDR2 as SNEGSKA (reference sequence). This CDR3 contains 13 residues. Trimming stripped 3 bases from V and 9 bases from J, with 15 bases between. Here the CDR3 DNA reads TGCAGTGCTAGGGGCAGACCCAGAGGCATTCAGTACTTC. The encoded protein is CSARGRPRGIQYF.

The rearrangement joins TRBV4-3 to TRBJ2-7; tentative D call: TRBD1 (6 bases). This CDR3 comprises 16 residues. Trimming pared 0 bases from V and 2 bases from J, leaving 14 bases between. Germline CDR1 reads LGHNA; CDR2 reads YSLEER. The chain's CDR3 is CASSQDHGQLPYEQYF. The CDR3 DNA is TGCGCCAGCAGCCAAGATCACGGACAGCTACCCTACGAGCAGTACTTC.

The chain carries TRBV28 and TRBJ2-5; 10 nucleotides align to TRBD1. The length of the CDR3 is 15 residues. J was trimmed by 3 bases and V by 5 bases; bases with no gene match: 6. Germline V lookup: CDR1 MDHEN, CDR2 SYDVKM. CDR3 nucleotide sequence: TGTGCCAGCAGTGGGGCCGGGACAGGGGAAGAGACCCAGTACTTC. This gives the protein CASSGAGTGEETQYF.

This clonotype was recorded many times. The chain has TRBV7-9 and TRBJ2-1; TRBD2 agrees at 9 bases. Germline-derived CDR1 and CDR2 are SEHNR and FQNEAQ (reference sequence). The V and J ends lost 11 bases and 3 bases, in that order; junction bases with no gene match: 8. The CDR3 runs to 14 residues. In DNA, the CDR3 is TGTGCCTTTGGGCGGGGGGGCCTCTACAATGAGCAGTTCTTC. It translates to CAFGRGGLYNEQFF. Supplemented by reference TRBV7-9 and TRBJ2-1, the full variable domain reads DTGVSQNPRHKITKRGQNVTFRCDPISEHNRLYWYRQTLGQGPEFLTYFQNEAQLEKSRLLSDRFSAERPKGSFSTLEIQRTEQGDSAMYLCAFGRGGLYNEQFFGPGTRLTVL.

Only a few counts were recorded for this clonotype. The chain recombines TRBV14 with TRBJ1-6; D remains ambiguous. This CDR3 has 13 amino acids. Germline loops: CDR1 SGHDN, CDR2 FVKESK. Trimming stripped 9 bases from V and 4 bases from J, with 10 bases between. Here the CDR3 reads CASSLQYNSPLHF. The CDR3 DNA reads as TGTGCCAGTTCGCTCCAGTATAATTCACCCCTCCACTTT.

The table lists this clonotype with many counts. The rearrangement joins TRBV30 to TRBJ1-3; D unresolved. CDR1 is GTSNPN and CDR2 is SVGIG in the germline V gene (reference sequence). Trimming took off 5 bases at V and 4 bases at J, with 6 bases between the two ends. There are 11 residues in the CDR3. The CDR3 is CAWGPGNTIYF. CDR3 DNA: TGTGCCTGGGGGCCCGGAAACACCATATATTTT.

This clonotype appeared a few times. This chain joins TRBV6-2 or TRBV6-3 and TRBJ2-7; 9 bases fit TRBD1. The CDR3 extends over 15 amino acids. The germline V gene encodes CDR1 MNHEY and CDR2 SVGEGT. The V and J ends lost 5 bases and 0 bases, in that order; junction bases with no gene match: 5. DNA for the CDR3: TGTGCCAGCAGTGCCCCGGGACAGGGCTCCTACGAGCAGTACTTC. This codes for CASSAPGQGSYEQYF.

This chain joins TRBV29-1 and TRBJ2-7; 11 bases are shared with TRBD1. Germline values: CDR1 SQVTM, CDR2 ANQGSEA. J lost 5 bases, V lost 7 bases, and 7 bases had no gene match. The length of the CDR3 is 13 residues. CDR3 DNA: TGCAGCGCTGGACAGGGGGCGCTCCACGAGCAGTACTTC. Amino acids: CSAGQGALHEQYF.

This sequence joins TRBV5-6 and TRBJ1-1; D unresolved. The germline V and J ends were trimmed by 3 bases and 0 bases, with 15 bases remaining between them. The CDR3 length is 16 residues. Per germline, CDR1 SGHDT and CDR2 YYEEEE. The CDR3 DNA reads as TGTGCCAGCAGCTCGAGAGGGAGTTTCATGAACACTGAAGCTTTCTTT. Translated: CASSSRGSFMNTEAFF. Full variable domain (remainder filled in from reference TRBV5-6 and TRBJ1-1): DAGVTQSPTHLIKTRGQQVTLRCSPKSGHDTVSWYQQALGQGPQFIFQYYEEEERQRGNFPDRFSGHQFPNYSSELNVNALLLGDSALYLCASSSRGSFMNTEAFFGQGTRLTVV.